This TCR beta chain is drawn from a study of blood T cell repertoires in COVID-19. About the research overall: Samples taken during acute and convalescent COVID-19 were collected in the United States, Italy and Spain. Sample material is recorded as cDNA or gDNA derived from T cells, B-cell-depleted T cells, or PBMCs.

Seattle enrolled patients during active infection and tracked them longitudinally. The junction had 5 bases not matched to a gene; V was cut back by 7 bases and J by 1 base. The CDR3 is 14 residues long. CDR1 MDHEN and CDR2 SYDVKM come from the germline V gene. Per the study methods: Estimates of nucleated cell counts were drawn from the amplification of reference gene primers. Clones were sequenced by immunoSEQ multiplex PCR, and TCRdb holds only the in-frame ones, with some missing. For V, J and clone size, that table is used; D and trimming come from the DNA. The sample includes 350,000 or so clones, roughly 90% of them seen just once.

The receptor was derived from a woman aged 60-75 years with COVID-19, enrolled during active disease. The specimen sequenced was peripheral blood. The chain combines TRBV28 with TRBJ2-3, with TRBD2 matching over 7 bases. CDR3: CASTGGWGTDTQYF. As DNA, the CDR3 is TGTGCCAGCACGGGGGGTTGGGGCACAGATACGCAGTATTTT. Full variable domain (missing parts from reference TRBV28 and TRBJ2-3): DVKVTQSSRYLVKRTGEKVFLECVQDMDHENMFWYRQDPGLGLRLIYFSYDVKMKEKGDIPEGYSVSREKKERFSLILESASTNQTSMYLCASTGGWGTDTQYFGPGTRLTVL.